This T cell receptor (beta chain) emerged from a study of blood T cell repertoires in COVID-19. Background on the study: The analysed material was cDNA or gDNA that came from T cells, B-cell-depleted T cells, or PBMCs.

The table came from immunoSEQ multiplex PCR; TCRdb's copy has only in-frame clones and leaves some out. The sample gives around 250,000 clones, over 75% of which show up once; about 0.7% is in the top ten. Germline V CDR1 and CDR2: MDHEN, SYDVKM. Trimming stripped 2 bases from V and 9 bases from J, with 8 bases between. This CDR3 is built from 12 residues. The material sequenced was peripheral blood. This TCR derives from a human donor in a cohort sampled during active COVID-19. The chain joins TRBV28 to TRBJ2-1; D perhaps matches TRBD2 (5 bases). CDR3 residues: CASSLEAAEQFF. CDR3 sequence (DNA): TGTGCCAGCAGTTTAGAAGCGGCTGAGCAGTTCTTC.